The 27 T cell receptor beta chains presented below share a single source sample, sequenced in a study of regulatory T cells in long-lasting Graves disease. Time point indicated: newly diagnosed GD, antithyroid drugs for less than 3 months. Isolated PBMC RNA provided the starting material for the TCR library. Researchers made TCR beta libraries by using iRepertoire HTBI primers and running Arm-PCR on CDR3 regions. Each CDR3 protein gets one entry after TCRdb re-called the multiplex PCR reads with MiXCR. The data show a few hundred thousand distinct CDR3 sequences, approximately 15% seen once. The same sample was also used in a study of T cells in Graves' hyperthyroidism and ophthalmopathy.

Material: peripheral blood mononuclear cells (PBMCs), obtained at new diagnosis, from a patient treated with antithyroid drugs. Receptor source: a young man with Graves disease.

This clonotype has just a few counts. A read error is possible here, since a much larger clone lies one base away. This rearrangement joins TRBV28 to TRBJ2-1; TRBD1 might be the D (5 bases). CDR1 and CDR2 (germline): MDHEN, SYDVKM. CDR3 length: 14 amino acids. As DNA, the CDR3 is TGTGCCGGCAGTTCGAACGGACAAGGAGCATCGCAGTTCTTC. Protein product: CAGSSNGQGASQFF.

The chain joins TRBV30 to TRBJ1-4; D remains ambiguous. The V gene lost 2 bases and the J gene lost 5 bases, with 9 bases spanning the gap. The CDR3 spans 13 residues. Germline CDR1 is GTSNPN and CDR2 is SVGIG (reference sequence). CDR3 coding DNA: TGTGCCTGGAGTCGGCAGAGAAATGAAAAACTGTTTTTT. Its protein is CAWSRQRNEKLFF.

This clonotype was seen more than once but under ten times. The gene calls are TRBV19 and TRBJ2-5; D is possibly TRBD1 (6 bases). The CDR3 spans 13 residues. With 8 bases removed from V and 3 bases from J, the gap between germline ends came to 13 bases. The germline CDR1 and CDR2 sequences are LNHDA and SQIVND (reference sequence). For the CDR3, the DNA is TGTGCCAGTTCACGGGACAAAGAAGAGACCCAGTACTTC. Protein product: CASSRDKEETQYF.

This clonotype was counted ten times or more. The chain employs TRBV12-3 or TRBV12-4 and TRBJ1-4; 8 nucleotides align to TRBD1. The trim removed 7 bases at V and 8 bases at J, leaving 9 bases unmatched. CDR3 length: 14 residues. In DNA, the CDR3 is TGTGCCAGCAACCTCGGACAGGGTGGAGAAAAACTGTTTTTT. Amino acid sequence: CASNLGQGGEKLFF.

The genes are TRBV6-2 or TRBV6-3 and TRBJ2-7; 7 bases align to TRBD1. Germline V gives CDR1 MNHEY, CDR2 SVGEGT. The CDR3 is 15 residues long. V lost 2 bases and J lost 5; bases outside the gene matches: 9. Written as DNA, the CDR3 is TGTGCCAGCAGTTACATCTCGACAGGGCCCGACGAGCAGTACTTC. It yields the protein CASSYISTGPDEQYF.

Ten or more counts support this clonotype. The chain uses TRBV12-3 or TRBV12-4 and TRBJ1-2, with no clear D. V lost 8 bases and J 9 bases, leaving 13 bases between the germline ends. The CDR3 length is 11 residues. CDR3 region: CASSTTGSYTF. The CDR3 DNA sequence: TGTGCCAGCTCGACTACGGGAAGCTACACCTTC.

The chain is built from TRBV20-1 and TRBJ2-3; TRBD2 aligns across 8 bases. In germline, CDR1 is DFQATT, CDR2 SNEGSKA (reference sequence). Trimming cost V 0 bases and J 6 bases; bases outside gene matches: 11. CDR3 length: 16 amino acids. The CDR3 sequence is CSARDLRSGRADTQYF. DNA for the CDR3: TGCAGTGCTAGAGATCTCAGGAGCGGGAGAGCTGATACGCAGTATTTT.

V and J are TRBV5-1 and TRBJ1-2; maybe TRBD1 (5 bases). This CDR3 has 18 amino acids. V lost 0 bases and J lost 0, with 18 bases in between. Per germline, CDR1 SGHRS and CDR2 YFSETQ. This CDR3 reads CASSLAGQRIEANYGYTF. CDR3 DNA: TGCGCCAGCAGCTTGGCGGGGCAGAGGATAGAGGCTAACTATGGCTACACCTTC.

This clonotype was seen repeatedly, ten times or more. The gene calls are TRBV7-9 and TRBJ2-7, with no clear D. V lost 0 bases, J lost 2 bases, and 20 bases lay in between. Germline V gene sequence: CDR1 SEHNR, CDR2 FQNEAQ (reference sequence). CDR3 size: 18 residues. DNA for the CDR3: TGTGCCAGCAGCTTAGCGAGGTCAGGCACCAGATTCCCCTACGAGCAGTACTTC. It encodes CASSLARSGTRFPYEQYF.

This clonotype occurred many times. CDR3 DNA: TGTGCCAGCGGCCGGGCTAACTACGAGCAGTACTTC. This sequence encodes CASGRANYEQYF. The genes are TRBV3-1 and TRBJ2-7; D is ambiguous. Germline V gene data show CDR1 as LGHDT and CDR2 as YNNKEL (reference sequence). The CDR3 is made up of 12 amino acids. With 8 bases removed from V and 3 bases from J, the gap between germline ends came to 11 bases.

This clonotype was recorded a few times. This chain joins TRBV5-1 and TRBJ2-1, with 8 bases aligning to TRBD1. Germline V gene data show CDR1 as SGHRS and CDR2 as YFSETQ. This CDR3 has 17 amino acids. J lost 4 bases, V lost 6 bases, and 15 bases had no gene match. The CDR3 DNA sequence: TGCGCCAGCACCCGACAGGGGATGAGCGGATCTTACAATGAGCAGTTCTTC. It translates to CASTRQGMSGSYNEQFF. Variable domain in full (rest from reference TRBV5-1 and TRBJ2-1): KAGVTQTPRYLIKTRGQQVTLSCSPISGHRSVSWYQQTPGQGLQFLFEYFSETQRNKGNFPGRFSGRQFSNSRSEMNVSTLELGDSALYLCASTRQGMSGSYNEQFFGPGTRLTVL.

This clonotype was detected a few times. This chain uses TRBV4-1 with TRBJ2-1, with 10 bases matching TRBD2. Germline-derived CDR1 and CDR2 are MGHRA and YSYEKL. The CDR3 contains 18 residues. Trimming removed 1 base from V and 3 bases from J; junction bases left unmatched: 9. CDR3 coding DNA: TGCGCCAGCAGCCAAGGGCTAACCGGGACTAGCGTCTACAATGAGCAGTTCTTC. It encodes CASSQGLTGTSVYNEQFF.

This clonotype was seen ten or more times. This chain links TRBV3-1 with TRBJ1-1; weak D call: TRBD1 (6 bases). This CDR3 spans 15 amino acids. The V gene's germline CDR1 is LGHDT and CDR2 YNNKEL (reference sequence). The V end was cut by 4 bases, the J end by 1 base, with 13 bases between. CDR3 nucleotide sequence: TGTGCCAGCAGCCTCATGACAGGCCCGAACACTGAAGCTTTCTTT. It encodes CASSLMTGPNTEAFF.

This clonotype was seen ten or more times. The chain couples TRBV18 to TRBJ2-7; 7 bases agree with TRBD2. The junction had 8 bases not matched to a gene; V was cut back by 0 bases and J by 6 bases. Germline assignment: CDR1 KGHSH and CDR2 LQKENI. There are 15 residues in the CDR3. The CDR3 nucleotides are TGTGCCAGCTCACCACCGGGAACGGGAGGAGGCGAGCAGTACTTC. It is translated as CASSPPGTGGGEQYF.

This clonotype was found a few times. The V gene is TRBV5-6, the J gene TRBJ1-2; TRBD1 agrees at 10 bases. The CDR3 length is 18 residues. The trim removed 4 bases at V and 4 bases at J, leaving 16 bases unmatched. Germline V lookup: CDR1 SGHDT, CDR2 YYEEEE. CDR3 region: CASSPAGQGTILGYGYTF. DNA for the CDR3: TGTGCCAGCAGCCCGGCGGGACAGGGGACTATACTAGGCTATGGCTACACCTTC.

This clonotype has a handful of counts. In nucleotides, the CDR3 is TGCAGTGCTAGAGAGACAGGGTTTGACCAGCCCCAGCATTTT. Its translation: CSARETGFDQPQHF. The rearrangement links TRBV20-1 to TRBJ1-5; 7 positions agree with TRBD1. This CDR3 contains 14 residues. The germline V gene encodes CDR1 DFQATT and CDR2 SNEGSKA (reference sequence). Germline trimming cut 0 bases from V and 7 bases from J; bases unmatched to any gene: 6.

This clonotype occurred many times. The chain joins TRBV12-5 to TRBJ1-1; D might be TRBD1 (6 bases). The CDR3 has 15 residues. CDR1 and CDR2 from the germline V gene are LGHNT and FRNRAP. V lost 0 bases, J lost 5 bases, and 13 bases lay in between. This CDR3 reads CASGLVLSGETEAFF. The CDR3 region has the DNA TGTGCTAGTGGTTTGGTACTCTCAGGGGAGACTGAAGCTTTCTTT.

The CDR3 coding sequence is TGTGCCAGCTCACCTCGGACAGGAGGTAGAAATATGGACACTGAAGCTTTCTTT. Amino acids: CASSPRTGGRNMDTEAFF. The chain links TRBV18 to TRBJ1-1; 7 bases are a match to TRBD1. From germline, CDR1 is KGHSH and CDR2 LQKENI. This CDR3 comprises 18 residues. V gave up 3 bases and J gave up 3 bases; unmatched junction bases: 16.

This clonotype was seen repeatedly, ten times or more. This chain connects TRBV24-1 to TRBJ2-7, with D tentatively TRBD2 (5 bases). V was cut by 0 bases and J by 9 bases, with 11 bases left in between. Germline assignment: CDR1 KGHDR and CDR2 SFDVKD. This CDR3 has 13 amino acids. The CDR3 is CATSDLGAGVQYF. The CDR3 coding sequence is TGTGCCACCAGTGATTTGGGTGCGGGCGTGCAGTACTTC.

Ten or more counts support this clonotype. This chain uses TRBV28 with TRBJ1-4; D call uncertain. V was cut by 3 bases and J by 3 bases, with 8 bases left in between. The germline V gene has CDR1 MDHEN and CDR2 SYDVKM. This CDR3 contains 14 residues. The CDR3 protein is CASSFYRPNEKLFF. CDR3 DNA sequence: TGTGCCAGCAGTTTTTACCGACCTAATGAAAAACTGTTTTTT.

This clonotype has a count of ten or more. The chain couples TRBV27 to TRBJ1-2, with D perhaps TRBD1 (5 bases). Germline CDR1 MNHEY, CDR2 SMNVEV (reference sequence). The germline V and J ends were trimmed by 6 bases and 0 bases, with 17 bases remaining between them. The CDR3 spans 16 residues. The DNA of the CDR3 is TGTGCCAGCAGCAGACTCCGGGGGTTAGCTAACTATGGCTACACCTTC. It specifies CASSRLRGLANYGYTF.

The chain uses TRBV2 and TRBJ1-1; maybe TRBD1 (5 bases). The CDR3 runs to 13 residues. Germline V lookup: CDR1 SNHLY, CDR2 FYNNEI. Trimming took off 6 bases at V and 1 base at J, with 9 bases between the two ends. The CDR3, as DNA: TGTGCCAGCAGGAGAGGGGAGAACACTGAAGCTTTCTTT. Amino acids: CASRRGENTEAFF.

The chain joins TRBV11-2 to TRBJ1-2; D remains unclear. The germline CDR1 and CDR2 sequences are SGHAT and FQNNGV. The CDR3 is 12 amino acids. V dropped 5 bases and J dropped 8 bases, with 12 bases sitting between them. The CDR3 loop reads CASSQTRSGYTF. CDR3 DNA sequence: TGTGCCAGCAGCCAAACACGGAGCGGCTACACCTTC.

This clonotype was found a few times. This rearrangement joins TRBV4-2 to TRBJ2-3; 7 bases are shared with TRBD2. Germline V gene lookup returns CDR1 LGHNA and CDR2 YNFKEQ. V shed 5 bases and J 5 bases; nucleotides not matched to a gene: 7. This CDR3 is built from 14 residues. DNA of the CDR3: TGTGCCAGCAGCGGACGACTAGCAGGAGATACGCAGTATTTT. It is translated as CASSGRLAGDTQYF.

This clonotype was recorded many times. The V and J genes are TRBV7-2 and TRBJ2-1; TRBD1 agrees at 7 bases. Germline V lookup: CDR1 SGHTA, CDR2 FQGNSA. The CDR3 consists of 18 residues. Germline trimming cut 1 base from V and 10 bases from J; bases unmatched to any gene: 19. For the CDR3, the DNA is TGTGCCAGCAGCTTAGAAAGCCGACAGGGAAAATCCCACAGGGAGCAGTTCTTC. It translates to CASSLESRQGKSHREQFF.

The sample holds many counts of this clonotype. This chain joins TRBV6-2 or TRBV6-3 and TRBJ1-1; 9 bases map to TRBD1. V shed 2 bases and J 7 bases; nucleotides not matched to a gene: 8. Per the germline V gene, CDR1 is MNHEY and CDR2 is SVGEGT. The CDR3 spans 15 residues. In DNA, the CDR3 is TGTGCCAGCAGTTACAGTGGGACAGGGATGGATGAAGCTTTCTTT. Protein: CASSYSGTGMDEAFF.

Ten or more counts support this clonotype. The V gene is TRBV20-1, the J gene TRBJ2-3; perhaps D is TRBD1 or TRBD2 (6 bases each). This CDR3 is built from 15 residues. Germline CDR1 reads DFQATT; CDR2 reads SNEGSKA (reference sequence). Trimming removed 3 bases from V and 1 base from J, with 14 bases in between. CDR3 in amino acids: CSARQGRRRTDTQYF. CDR3 in DNA: TGCAGTGCTAGGCAGGGGAGGAGACGCACAGATACGCAGTATTTT.